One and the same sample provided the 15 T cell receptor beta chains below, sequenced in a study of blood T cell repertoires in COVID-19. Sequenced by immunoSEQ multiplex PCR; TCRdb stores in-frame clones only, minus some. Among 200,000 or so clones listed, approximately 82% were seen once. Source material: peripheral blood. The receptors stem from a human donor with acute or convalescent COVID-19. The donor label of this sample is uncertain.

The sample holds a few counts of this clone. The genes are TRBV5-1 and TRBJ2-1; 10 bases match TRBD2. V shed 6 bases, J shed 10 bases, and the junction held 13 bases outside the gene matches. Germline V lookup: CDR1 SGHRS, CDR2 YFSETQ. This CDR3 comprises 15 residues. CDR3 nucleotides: TGCGCCAGCATCCCCTCAGCGGGAGGGCCGCGGGAGCAGTTCTTC. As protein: CASIPSAGGPREQFF.

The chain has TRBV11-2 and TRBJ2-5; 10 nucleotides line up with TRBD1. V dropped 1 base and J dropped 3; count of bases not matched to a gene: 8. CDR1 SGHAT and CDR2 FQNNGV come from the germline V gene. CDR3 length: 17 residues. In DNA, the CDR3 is TGTGCCAGCAGCTTAGGGGCCTCCGGGACAGGGGAAGAGACCCAGTACTTC. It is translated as CASSLGASGTGEETQYF. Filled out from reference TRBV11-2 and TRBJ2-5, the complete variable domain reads EAGVAQSPRYKIIEKRQSVAFWCNPISGHATLYWYQQILGQGPKLLIQFQNNGVVDDSQLPKDRFSAERLKGVDSTLKIQPAKLEDSAVYLCASSLGASGTGEETQYFGPGTRLLVL.

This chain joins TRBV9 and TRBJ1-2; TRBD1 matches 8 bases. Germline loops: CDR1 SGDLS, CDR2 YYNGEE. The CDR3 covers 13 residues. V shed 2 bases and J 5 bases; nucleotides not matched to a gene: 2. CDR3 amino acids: CASSVGQEYGYTF. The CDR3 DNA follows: TGTGCCAGCAGCGTGGGACAGGAGTATGGCTACACCTTC.

The CDR3 nucleotides are TGTGCCAGCAGTTATAGGGGGGGTGGCGGTGAAAAACTGTTTTTT. Encoded protein: CASSYRGGGGEKLFF. J is TRBJ1-4 and V is TRBV6-6, with TRBD1 as a possible D gene (6 bases). Trimming stripped 3 bases from V and 7 bases from J, with 15 bases between. Per the germline V gene, CDR1 is MNHNY and CDR2 is SVGAGI (reference sequence). The CDR3 extends over 15 amino acids.

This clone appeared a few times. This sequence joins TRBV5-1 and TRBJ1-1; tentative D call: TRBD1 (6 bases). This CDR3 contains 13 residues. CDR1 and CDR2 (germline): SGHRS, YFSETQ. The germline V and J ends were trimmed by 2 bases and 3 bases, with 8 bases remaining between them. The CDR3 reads CASSFKGDTEAFF. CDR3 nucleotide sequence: TGCGCCAGCAGCTTCAAGGGGGACACTGAAGCTTTCTTT.

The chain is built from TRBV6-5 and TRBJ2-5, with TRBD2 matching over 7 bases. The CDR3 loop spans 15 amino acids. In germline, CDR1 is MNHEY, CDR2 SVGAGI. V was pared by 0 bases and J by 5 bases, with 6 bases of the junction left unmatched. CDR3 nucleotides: TGTGCCAGCAGTTACTCGGGCGGGAGCGGGGAGACCCAGTACTTC. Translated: CASSYSGGSGETQYF.

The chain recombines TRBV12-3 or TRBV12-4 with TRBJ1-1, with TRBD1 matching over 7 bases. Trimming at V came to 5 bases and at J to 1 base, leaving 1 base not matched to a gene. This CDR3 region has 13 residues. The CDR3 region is CASSGQENTEAFF. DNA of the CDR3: TGTGCCAGCAGTGGACAGGAGAACACTGAAGCTTTCTTT.

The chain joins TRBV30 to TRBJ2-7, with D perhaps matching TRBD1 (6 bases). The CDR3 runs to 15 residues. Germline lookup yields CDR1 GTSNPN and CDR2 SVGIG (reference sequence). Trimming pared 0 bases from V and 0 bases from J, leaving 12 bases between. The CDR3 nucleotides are TGTGCCTGGAGTGTACAGCCAGGGGCCTCCTACGAGCAGTACTTC. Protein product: CAWSVQPGASYEQYF.

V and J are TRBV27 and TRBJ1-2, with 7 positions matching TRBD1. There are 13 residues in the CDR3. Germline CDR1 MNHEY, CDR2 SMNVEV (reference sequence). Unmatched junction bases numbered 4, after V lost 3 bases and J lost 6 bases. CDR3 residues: CASSFGQGDGYTF. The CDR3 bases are TGTGCCAGCAGTTTCGGTCAGGGGGATGGCTACACCTTC.

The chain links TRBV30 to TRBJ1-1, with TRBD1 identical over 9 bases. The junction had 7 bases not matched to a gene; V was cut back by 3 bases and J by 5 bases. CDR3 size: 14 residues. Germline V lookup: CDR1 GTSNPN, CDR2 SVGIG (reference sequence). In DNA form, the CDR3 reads TGTGCCTGGAGCCTAGGGACAGGGAGGACTGAAGCTTTCTTT. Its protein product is CAWSLGTGRTEAFF.

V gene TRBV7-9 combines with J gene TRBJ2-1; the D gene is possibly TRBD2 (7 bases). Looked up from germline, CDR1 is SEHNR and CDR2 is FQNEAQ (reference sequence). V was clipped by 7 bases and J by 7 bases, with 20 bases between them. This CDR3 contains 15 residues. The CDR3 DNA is TGTGCCAGCACCATAGCGGAAGGGAGGGGGAATGAGCAGTTCTTC. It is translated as CASTIAEGRGNEQFF.

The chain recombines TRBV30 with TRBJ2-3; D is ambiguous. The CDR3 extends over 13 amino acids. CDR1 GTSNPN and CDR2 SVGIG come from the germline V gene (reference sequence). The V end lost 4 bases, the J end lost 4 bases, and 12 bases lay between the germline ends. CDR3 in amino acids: CAWTRQVADTQYF. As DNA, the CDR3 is TGTGCCTGGACCCGGCAGGTCGCAGATACGCAGTATTTT.

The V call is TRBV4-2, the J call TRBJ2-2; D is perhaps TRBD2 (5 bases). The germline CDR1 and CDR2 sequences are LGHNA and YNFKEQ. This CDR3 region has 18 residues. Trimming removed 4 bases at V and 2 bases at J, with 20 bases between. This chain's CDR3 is CASSRRTSRRTNTGELFF. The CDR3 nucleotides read TGTGCCAGCAGCCGGCGGACTTCCCGGAGGACTAACACCGGGGAGCTGTTTTTT.

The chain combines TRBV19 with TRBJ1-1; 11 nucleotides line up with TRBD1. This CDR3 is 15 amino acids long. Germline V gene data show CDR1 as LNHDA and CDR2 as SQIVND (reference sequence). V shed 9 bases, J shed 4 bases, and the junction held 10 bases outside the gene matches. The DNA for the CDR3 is TGTGCCAGCTCTGAATTAGGGACAGGGGGCACTGAAGCTTTCTTT. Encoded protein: CASSELGTGGTEAFF.

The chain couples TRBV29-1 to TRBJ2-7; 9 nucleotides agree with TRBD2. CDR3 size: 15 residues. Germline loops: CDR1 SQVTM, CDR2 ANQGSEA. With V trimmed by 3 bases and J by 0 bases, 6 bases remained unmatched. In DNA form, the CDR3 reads TGCAGCGTTGAGGCGGCGGGAGGGGGCTCCTACGAGCAGTACTTC. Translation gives CSVEAAGGGSYEQYF.